Presented here are 30 T cell receptor beta chains from one specimen sequenced in a study of T cell repertoires in cytomegalovirus infection (dated 2019 in TCRdb). The data were produced on an Illumina HiSeq 1500. TCRdb reworked the public reads: Q25 trimming with fastp, MiXCR clone assembly, productive beta chains retained. All rows with the same CDR3 protein become a single entry with the most common DNA and genes. This sample is represented by some 450,000 distinct CDR3 sequences; approximately 31% of them were singletons. Roughly 13% of the sample is held by the ten biggest clonotypes. Source material: PBMCs. The receptor set was obtained from a human donor in good health (CMV status not recorded). Some clones in this sample may be carry-over from other donors' samples.

The chain couples TRBV25-1 to TRBJ1-6; a weak D match, TRBD1 (6 bases). Germline V gene sequence: CDR1 MGHDK, CDR2 SYGVNS. The CDR3 extends over 13 amino acids. Trimming took off 4 bases at V and 13 bases at J, with 14 bases between the two ends. The chain's CDR3 is CASSGEAQGPLHF. The DNA of the CDR3 is TGTGCCAGCAGTGGAGAGGCGCAGGGGCCCCTCCACTTT.

The chain links TRBV7-8 to TRBJ1-4; perhaps TRBD1 as D (5 bases). Between the trimmed V and J ends, which lost 5 bases and 0 bases, there was a span of 31 bases. CDR1 and CDR2 from the germline V gene are SGHVS and FQNEAQ. CDR3 length: 22 amino acids. CDR3: CASSPSRTLPGRNGSTNEKLFF. The CDR3 DNA reads TGTGCCAGCAGCCCCTCCAGGACCCTACCGGGACGGAATGGATCAACTAATGAAAAACTGTTTTTT.

This clonotype was counted a few times. The gene calls are TRBV4-3 and TRBJ2-7; 8 positions match TRBD2. This CDR3 contains 13 residues. V lost 3 bases and J lost 2; bases outside the gene matches: 0. CDR1 and CDR2 (germline): LGHNA, YSLEER. CDR3: CASSQGLAYEQYF. The CDR3 bases are TGCGCCAGCAGCCAGGGACTAGCCTACGAGCAGTACTTC.

V and J are TRBV2 and TRBJ1-6; D possibly corresponds to TRBD1 (5 bases). Germline V gives CDR1 SNHLY, CDR2 FYNNEI. The CDR3 is 16 amino acids. V shed 2 bases and J shed 5 bases, with 13 bases lying between them. The CDR3 spells CASSELAGLDNSPLHF. As DNA, the CDR3 is TGTGCCAGCAGTGAATTAGCAGGGCTGGATAATTCACCCCTCCACTTT.

This clonotype occurred a few times. J is TRBJ1-5 and V is TRBV4-1; TRBD1 matches 7 bases. The V segment lost 1 base and the J segment 6 bases; nucleotides outside the gene matches: 9. This CDR3 is built from 16 residues. The germline V gene encodes CDR1 MGHRA and CDR2 YSYEKL. The CDR3 nucleotides read TGCGCCAGCAGCCAAGTCCCAGACAGGGTTCGTCAGCCCCAGCATTTT. Translated: CASSQVPDRVRQPQHF.

There are many counts of this clonotype. The chain employs TRBV6-2 or TRBV6-3 and TRBJ1-2, with D perhaps matching TRBD1 (6 bases). The CDR3 is 14 residues long. The ends were cut back, 7 bases at V and 4 bases at J, with 16 bases in the middle. CDR1 MNHEY and CDR2 SVGEGT come from the germline V gene. CDR3 residues: CASTLTTGAYGYTF. The CDR3 region has the DNA TGTGCCAGCACCCTGACGACAGGTGCCTATGGCTACACCTTC.

This clonotype turned up a few times. The rearrangement joins TRBV14 to TRBJ2-3; no clear D gene. Germline CDR1 and CDR2: SGHDN and FVKESK. This CDR3 contains 13 residues. V was shortened by 1 base and J by 6 bases, with 8 bases between the two germline ends. Written as DNA, the CDR3 is TGTGCCAGCAGCCAAGTCGTCGCCGATACGCAGTATTTT. It codes for CASSQVVADTQYF.

This clonotype was detected once. The genes are TRBV3-1 and TRBJ2-1; D is unresolved. Trimming removed 0 bases at V and 0 bases at J, with 12 bases between. Germline V gene sequence: CDR1 LGHDT, CDR2 YNNKEL (reference sequence). This CDR3 is built from 17 residues. DNA of the CDR3: TGTGCCAGCAGCCAAGACCCGGATAGTAGCTCCTACAATGAGCAGTTCTTC. This translates into CASSQDPDSSSYNEQFF.

This sequence joins TRBV10-3 and TRBJ2-7; D possibly corresponds to TRBD1 (6 bases). V was pared by 10 bases and J by 2 bases, with 18 bases between. This CDR3 is 14 amino acids long. Germline values: CDR1 ENHRY, CDR2 SYGVKD. The CDR3 here is CATSKAGDPYEQYF. The CDR3 bases are TGTGCCACATCCAAGGCAGGGGACCCCTACGAGCAGTACTTC.

The V and J genes are TRBV19 and TRBJ2-1; no reliable D call. Germline V gene sequence: CDR1 LNHDA, CDR2 SQIVND (reference sequence). V lost 4 bases to trimming and J lost 3 bases, with 10 bases between them. This CDR3 is 14 amino acids long. DNA of the CDR3: TGTGCCAGTAGTACAGATTTCGGCTACAATGAGCAGTTCTTC. Its translation: CASSTDFGYNEQFF. Full variable domain (remainder filled in from reference TRBV19 and TRBJ2-1): DGGITQSPKYLFRKEGQNVTLSCEQNLNHDAMYWYRQDPGQGLRLIYYSQIVNDFQKGDIAEGYSVSREKKESFPLTVTSAQKNPTAFYLCASSTDFGYNEQFFGPGTRLTVL.

V gene TRBV3-1 combines with J gene TRBJ1-2, with TRBD1 matching over 8 bases. The V gene end was trimmed by 0 bases and the J gene end by 7 bases; junction bases not matched to a gene: 1. The CDR3 has 13 amino acids. The germline V gene has CDR1 LGHDT and CDR2 YNNKEL (reference sequence). The CDR3 DNA reads as TGTGCCAGCAGCCAAGACAGGGGGCTTGGCTACACCTTC. Its translation: CASSQDRGLGYTF.

The V call is TRBV20-1, the J call TRBJ2-3, with D possibly matching TRBD1 (6 bases). This CDR3 contains 13 residues. CDR1 is DFQATT, CDR2 SNEGSKA, per germline (reference sequence). Between the trimmed V and J ends, which lost 6 bases and 1 base, there was a span of 11 bases. The CDR3 reads CSATRGRTDTQYF. CDR3 DNA: TGCAGTGCGACCAGGGGTCGCACAGATACGCAGTATTTT.

This clonotype showed up just once. The rearrangement joins TRBV20-1 to TRBJ2-3; TRBD2 agrees at 7 bases. The CDR3 has 13 amino acids. With V trimmed by 3 bases and J by 2 bases, 2 bases remained unmatched. CDR1 DFQATT and CDR2 SNEGSKA come from the germline V gene (reference sequence). CDR3 sequence: CSARAGVTDTQYF. DNA for the CDR3: TGCAGTGCTAGGGCGGGGGTCACAGATACGCAGTATTTT.

This clonotype was recorded at least ten times. This sequence joins TRBV5-4 and TRBJ2-7; 10 positions match TRBD1. V was clipped by 0 bases and J by 1 base; unmatched bases: 1. Germline V gives CDR1 SGHNT, CDR2 YYREEE (reference sequence). The CDR3 has 15 residues. CDR3 nucleotides: TGTGCCAGCAGCTTGGGGGACAGGGGATCCTACGAGCAGTACTTC. Its protein product is CASSLGDRGSYEQYF.

This clonotype was seen repeatedly, ten times or more. V usage is TRBV7-6 and J usage is TRBJ1-5; TRBD1 matches 7 bases. This CDR3 contains 16 residues. The J segment lost 4 bases and the V segment lost 6 bases, leaving 12 bases of the junction unmatched. Germline assignment: CDR1 SGHVS and CDR2 FNYEAQ. The CDR3, as DNA: TGTGCCAGCAGTCCAGATGGGGCCAGGGGGAATCAGCCCCAGCATTTT. Protein sequence: CASSPDGARGNQPQHF.

As concerns this clonotype: Likely a read error: the CDR3 ends without its conserved phenylalanine or tryptophan. The DNA is left out, because the CDR3 cannot be placed on it with certainty; the CDR3 is given as TCRdb lists it. The chain combines TRBV7-6 with TRBJ2-1; TRBD2, the D gene given by the table, was not confirmed from the DNA. The CDR3 spans 19 amino acids, including both terminal residues. Germline CDR1 and CDR2: SGHVS and FNYEAQ. This CDR3 is CASSFGTSGFLSSYNEQLL.

The gene calls are TRBV2 and TRBJ2-3; D may be TRBD2 (6 bases). The CDR3 sequence is 17 residues long. CDR1 and CDR2 from the germline V gene are SNHLY and FYNNEI. V shed 6 bases and J shed 2 bases, with 21 bases lying between them. The CDR3: CASRGSGPHPFTDTQYF. CDR3 nucleotide sequence: TGTGCCAGCAGGGGTAGCGGTCCACATCCGTTCACAGATACGCAGTATTTT. The variable domain in full, with the rest retrieved from reference TRBV2 and TRBJ2-3, is EPEVTQTPSHQVTQMGQEVILRCVPISNHLYFYWYRQILGQKVEFLVSFYNNEISEKSEIFDDQFSVERPDGSNFTLKIRSTKLEDSAMYFCASRGSGPHPFTDTQYFGPGTRLTVL.

This clonotype has more than one count but fewer than ten. The chain has TRBV5-8 and TRBJ2-3; 11 bases line up with TRBD2. This CDR3 spans 15 amino acids. Trimming at V came to 1 base and at J to 8 bases, leaving 6 bases not matched to a gene. Per germline, CDR1 SGHTS and CDR2 YDEGEE. In DNA, the CDR3 is TGTGCCAGCAGCTTGCAGCCTAGCGGGGGGCGTACGCAGTATTTT. It translates to CASSLQPSGGRTQYF. Filled out from reference TRBV5-8 and TRBJ2-3, the complete variable domain reads EAGVTQSPTHLIKTRGQQATLRCSPISGHTSVYWYQQALGLGLQFLLWYDEGEERNRGNFPPRFSGRQFPNYSSELNVNALELEDSALYLCASSLQPSGGRTQYFGPGTRLTVL.

This clonotype appeared a few times. The genes are TRBV24-1 and TRBJ1-5; 9 nucleotides line up with TRBD1. The CDR3 runs to 16 residues. Germline V gene sequence: CDR1 KGHDR, CDR2 SFDVKD. J lost 9 bases, V lost 9 bases, and 17 bases had no gene match. The CDR3 loop reads CATSQGTGTGFWPQHF. CDR3 sequence (DNA): TGTGCCACCTCGCAGGGAACCGGGACAGGGTTCTGGCCCCAGCATTTT.

This clonotype was recorded only once. This chain connects TRBV5-1 to TRBJ2-3; TRBD1 is a possible D gene (6 bases). The germline V and J ends were trimmed by 0 bases and 6 bases, with 17 bases remaining between them. The germline gives CDR1 SGHRS, CDR2 YFSETQ. The CDR3 runs to 16 residues. CDR3 protein: CASSLGYRESWDTQYF. CDR3 DNA sequence: TGCGCCAGCAGCTTGGGATACAGGGAAAGCTGGGATACGCAGTATTTT.

There are a few counts of this clonotype. The chain joins TRBV6-2 or TRBV6-3 to TRBJ2-3, with 7 bases identical to TRBD1. The J segment lost 0 bases and the V segment lost 6 bases, leaving 3 bases of the junction unmatched. The germline gives CDR1 MNHEY, CDR2 SVGEGT. This CDR3 has 14 amino acids. CDR3 coding DNA: TGTGCCAGCAGAAGGACAGGTAGCACAGATACGCAGTATTTT. Amino acid sequence: CASRRTGSTDTQYF.

This clonotype was detected only a few times. This sequence joins TRBV12-3 or TRBV12-4 and TRBJ2-1; 7 nucleotides agree with TRBD1. This CDR3 has 13 amino acids. Trimming removed 6 bases from V and 9 bases from J; junction bases left unmatched: 8. CDR3 DNA: TGTGCCAGCAGCCATTCCGGGACAGTTGAGCAGTTCTTC. Encoded protein: CASSHSGTVEQFF.

This clonotype was detected ten times or more. The J gene is TRBJ1-1, the V gene TRBV7-2; 9 bases are shared with TRBD1. With 4 bases clipped from V and 5 bases from J, the junction kept 5 bases outside the gene matches. Germline loops: CDR1 SGHTA, CDR2 FQGNSA. The CDR3 runs 14 residues. The CDR3 sequence is CASSSDRGVTEAFF. The CDR3 DNA follows: TGTGCCAGCAGCTCGGACAGGGGAGTTACTGAAGCTTTCTTT.

This clonotype was observed a few times. The chain is built from TRBV19 and TRBJ1-5; no reliable D call. Germline lookup yields CDR1 LNHDA and CDR2 SQIVND (reference sequence). The CDR3 runs 15 residues. With 3 bases removed from V and 5 bases from J, the gap between germline ends came to 14 bases. CDR3 coding DNA: TGTGCCAGTAGTATCAGGTGGGAGTCGGATCAGCCCCAGCATTTT. It yields the protein CASSIRWESDQPQHF. Complete variable domain (other parts from reference TRBV19 and TRBJ1-5): DGGITQSPKYLFRKEGQNVTLSCEQNLNHDAMYWYRQDPGQGLRLIYYSQIVNDFQKGDIAEGYSVSREKKESFPLTVTSAQKNPTAFYLCASSIRWESDQPQHFGDGTRLSIL.

This chain connects TRBV19 to TRBJ2-7, with 7 bases identical to TRBD1. The CDR3 has 14 residues. CDR1 and CDR2 (germline): LNHDA, SQIVND (reference sequence). V lost 7 bases, J lost 5 bases, and 11 bases stayed unmatched. The CDR3 region has the DNA TGTGCCAGTACCAAATCCGGACAGGCTAACGAGCAGTACTTC. Protein sequence: CASTKSGQANEQYF.

Remarks on this clonotype: A junction end diverges from the germline sequence, so it may reflect a read error. This sequence joins TRBV7-9 and TRBJ1-1; tentative D call: TRBD1 (5 bases). The CDR3 is made up of 15 amino acids. Germline V gene data show CDR1 as SEHNR and CDR2 as FQNEAQ (reference sequence). The chain's CDR3 is CASSLGAGSDTEDFF. CDR3 sequence (DNA): TGTGCCAGCAGCTTAGGGGCAGGATCGGACACTGAAGATTTCTTT.

Many counts were recorded for this clonotype. The chain joins TRBV6-1 to TRBJ2-6; D may be TRBD2 (6 bases). With 4 bases removed from V and 0 bases from J, the gap between germline ends came to 10 bases. Germline V gene sequence: CDR1 MNHNS, CDR2 SASEGT. The CDR3 contains 16 residues. The CDR3 loop is CASSAGLSSGANVLTF. CDR3 sequence (DNA): TGTGCCAGCAGTGCGGGACTCAGCTCTGGGGCCAACGTCCTGACTTTC.

The chain couples TRBV19 to TRBJ1-3, with unresolved D. V was clipped by 8 bases and J by 2 bases, with 16 bases between them. This CDR3 region has 15 residues. Germline CDR1 and CDR2: LNHDA and SQIVND (reference sequence). The CDR3 DNA reads as TGTGCCAGTCGCCGACCCCATTCGGCTGGAAACACCATATATTTT. This encodes CASRRPHSAGNTIYF. Variable domain in full (rest from reference TRBV19 and TRBJ1-3): DGGITQSPKYLFRKEGQNVTLSCEQNLNHDAMYWYRQDPGQGLRLIYYSQIVNDFQKGDIAEGYSVSREKKESFPLTVTSAQKNPTAFYLCASRRPHSAGNTIYFGEGSWLTVV.

V gene TRBV20-1 combines with J gene TRBJ1-5; D is undetermined. Trimming removed 0 bases at V and 5 bases at J, with 14 bases between. The CDR3 totals 15 residues. Germline V gene sequence: CDR1 DFQATT, CDR2 SNEGSKA (reference sequence). CDR3 sequence: CSARDNLAGDQPQHF. The DNA of the CDR3 is TGCAGTGCTAGAGATAACTTGGCAGGAGATCAGCCCCAGCATTTT.

This clonotype turned up a few times. The chain links TRBV12-3 or TRBV12-4 to TRBJ1-4; maybe TRBD1 (6 bases). V was trimmed by 5 bases and J by 7 bases, leaving 11 bases between them. The CDR3 contains 13 residues. The CDR3 region is CASSQGFREKLFF. CDR3 coding DNA: TGTGCCAGCAGTCAGGGGTTTCGTGAAAAACTGTTTTTT.